This T cell receptor (beta chain) was recorded in a study of blood T cell repertoires in COVID-19. Data came from immunoSEQ multiplex PCR; TCRdb stores just in-frame clones and leaves some out. The data contain around 250,000 clones, under 90% of them singletons. In germline, CDR1 is SGDLS, CDR2 YYNGEE. This CDR3 comprises 13 residues. V was cut by 0 bases and J by 8 bases, with 9 bases left in between. Either two negative PCRs, clearance, or symptom resolution qualified Cohort 3 donors as recovered. Sequencing was performed on PBMCs or T cells enriched from blood (not recorded which). V is TRBV9 and J is TRBJ2-1; D gene ambiguous. The receptor was derived from a man younger than 30 who had recovered from COVID-19. This CDR3 is CASSVGVFDEQFF. CDR3 nucleotide sequence: TGTGCCAGCAGCGTAGGTGTCTTCGATGAGCAGTTCTTC.